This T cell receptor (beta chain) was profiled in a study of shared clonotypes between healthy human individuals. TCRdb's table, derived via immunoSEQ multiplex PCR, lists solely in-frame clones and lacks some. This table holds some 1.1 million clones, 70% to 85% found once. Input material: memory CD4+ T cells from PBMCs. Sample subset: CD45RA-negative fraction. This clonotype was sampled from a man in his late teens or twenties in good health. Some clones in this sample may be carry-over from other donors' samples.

The CDR3 sequence: CASRDHRGQGKHNEQFF. The CDR3 region has the DNA TGTGCCAGCAGGGATCACCGAGGACAGGGAAAACACAATGAGCAGTTCTTC. The rearrangement joins TRBV27 to TRBJ2-1; TRBD1 matches 8 bases. The CDR3 length is 17 residues. From germline, CDR1 is MNHEY and CDR2 SMNVEV (reference sequence). V was pared by 6 bases and J by 5 bases, with 15 bases of the junction left unmatched.